Below, one TCR beta chain is given with its context. Its antigen is as yet unknown. CDR1 is SGDLS and CDR2 is YYNGEE in the germline V gene. Trimming removed 6 bases at V and 7 bases at J, with 17 bases between. The CDR3 is 13 residues long. This record comes from a study of T cell responses to AZD1222 COVID-19 vaccine. Study information: Whether given at about 4 or about 12 weeks, second doses were pooled.

General study findings and limits: Targets within unmutated variant regions were reportedly found for nearly half of spike-specific TCRs.

Using immunoSEQ multiplex PCR, the repertoire was profiled, and TCRdb retains in-frame clones only, with some absent. The data show 100,000 or so clones, just under 95% seen once. This chain links TRBV9 with TRBJ2-7; perhaps D is TRBD1 or TRBD2 (5 bases each). Sequenced here: peripheral blood, sampled on day 0 of AZD1222 vaccination. The clonotype originates from an adult in good health. CDR3 bases: TGTGCCAGCACCCCCGGGACCGTCGGGGAGCAGTACTTC. Amino acid sequence: CASTPGTVGEQYF.